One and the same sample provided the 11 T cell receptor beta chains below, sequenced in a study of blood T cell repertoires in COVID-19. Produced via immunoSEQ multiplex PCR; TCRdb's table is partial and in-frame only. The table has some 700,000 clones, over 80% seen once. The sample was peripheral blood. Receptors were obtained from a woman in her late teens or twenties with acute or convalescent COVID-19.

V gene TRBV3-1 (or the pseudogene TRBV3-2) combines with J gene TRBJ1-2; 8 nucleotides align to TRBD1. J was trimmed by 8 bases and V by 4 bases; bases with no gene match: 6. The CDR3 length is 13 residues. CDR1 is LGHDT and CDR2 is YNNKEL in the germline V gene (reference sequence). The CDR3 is CASSPRTGRGYTF. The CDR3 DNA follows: TGTGCCAGCAGCCCTAGGACAGGGAGAGGCTACACCTTC.

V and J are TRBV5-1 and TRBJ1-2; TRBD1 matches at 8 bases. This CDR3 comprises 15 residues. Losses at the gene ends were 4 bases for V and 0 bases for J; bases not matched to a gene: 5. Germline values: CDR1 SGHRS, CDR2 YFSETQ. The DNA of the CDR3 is TGCGCCAGCAGCCAAGACAGGGGATCTAACTATGGCTACACCTTC. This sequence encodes CASSQDRGSNYGYTF.

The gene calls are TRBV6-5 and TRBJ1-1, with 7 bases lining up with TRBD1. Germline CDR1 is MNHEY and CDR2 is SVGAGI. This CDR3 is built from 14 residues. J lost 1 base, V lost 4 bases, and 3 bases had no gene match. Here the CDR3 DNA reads TGTGCCAGCAGTTTGACAGGGAGGAACACTGAAGCTTTCTTT. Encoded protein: CASSLTGRNTEAFF.

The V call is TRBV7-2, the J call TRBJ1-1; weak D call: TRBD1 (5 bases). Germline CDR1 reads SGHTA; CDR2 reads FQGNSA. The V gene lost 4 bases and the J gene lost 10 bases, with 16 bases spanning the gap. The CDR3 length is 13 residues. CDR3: CASSYGFRTTAFF. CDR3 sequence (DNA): TGTGCCAGCAGCTACGGTTTTCGGACAACAGCTTTCTTT.

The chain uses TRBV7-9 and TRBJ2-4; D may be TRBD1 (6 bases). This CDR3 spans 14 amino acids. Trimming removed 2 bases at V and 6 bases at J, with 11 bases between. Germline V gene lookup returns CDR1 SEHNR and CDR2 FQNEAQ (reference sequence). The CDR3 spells CASSLSPGVNIQYF. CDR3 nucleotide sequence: TGTGCCAGCAGCTTAAGTCCAGGGGTAAACATTCAGTACTTC.

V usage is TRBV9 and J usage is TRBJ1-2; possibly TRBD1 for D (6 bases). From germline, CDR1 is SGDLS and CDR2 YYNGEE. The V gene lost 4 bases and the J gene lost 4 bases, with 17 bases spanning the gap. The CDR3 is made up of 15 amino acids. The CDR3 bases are TGTGCCAGCAGCCCCAGGACCAGGGGTGGCTATGGCTACACCTTC. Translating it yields CASSPRTRGGYGYTF.

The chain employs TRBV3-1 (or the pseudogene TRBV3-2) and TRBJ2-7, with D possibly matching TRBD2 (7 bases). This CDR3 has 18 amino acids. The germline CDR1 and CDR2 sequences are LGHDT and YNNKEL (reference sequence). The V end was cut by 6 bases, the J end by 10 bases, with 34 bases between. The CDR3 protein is CASRLPGHGISGGGPQYF. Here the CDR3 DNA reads TGTGCCAGCAGATTACCGGGACACGGAATATCCGGCGGGGGTCCTCAGTACTTC.

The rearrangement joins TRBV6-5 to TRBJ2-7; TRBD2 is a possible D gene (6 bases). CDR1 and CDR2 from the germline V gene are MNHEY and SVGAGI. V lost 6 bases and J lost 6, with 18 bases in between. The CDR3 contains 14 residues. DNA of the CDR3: TGTGCCAGCAGCCGGGGGAGGCCACCCATCGAGCAGTACTTC. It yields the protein CASSRGRPPIEQYF.

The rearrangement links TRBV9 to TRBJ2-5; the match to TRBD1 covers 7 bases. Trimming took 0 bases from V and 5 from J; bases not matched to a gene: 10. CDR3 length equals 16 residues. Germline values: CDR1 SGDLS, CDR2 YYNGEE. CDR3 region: CASSVALGARGETQYF. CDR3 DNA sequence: TGTGCCAGCAGCGTAGCGTTAGGGGCCAGGGGGGAGACCCAGTACTTC.

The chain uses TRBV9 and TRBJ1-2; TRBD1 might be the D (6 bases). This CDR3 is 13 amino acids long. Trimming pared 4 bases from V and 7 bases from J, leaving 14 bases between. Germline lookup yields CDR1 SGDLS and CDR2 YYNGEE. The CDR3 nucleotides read TGTGCCAGCAGCCCTAGTGGGACAACTGGCTACACCTTC. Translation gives CASSPSGTTGYTF.

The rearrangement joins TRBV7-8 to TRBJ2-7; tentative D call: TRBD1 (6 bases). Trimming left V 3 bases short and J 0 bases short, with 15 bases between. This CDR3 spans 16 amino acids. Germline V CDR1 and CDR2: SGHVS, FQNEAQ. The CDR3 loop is CASSLLGQGISYEQYF. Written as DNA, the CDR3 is TGTGCCAGCAGCTTGCTGGGGCAGGGGATCTCCTACGAGCAGTACTTC.